This is a list of T cell receptor beta chains from one sample in a study of CXCR3-negative and CXCR3-positive naive CD8 T cells. TCRdb re-called the 5' RACE reads and shows each CDR3 protein once, DNA omitted. Here the sample table reports some 130,000 distinct CDR3 sequences. The sequenced sample was naive CXCR3- CD8+ T cells from blood. All receptors derive from a human donor in good health. Some clones in this sample may be carry-over from other donors' samples. Each CDR3 is given with its conserved first and last residue.

15,TRBJ2-5,TRBV7-7,CASSLDEGRQETQYF
11,TRBJ1-1,TRBV28,CASSLFTEAFF
15,TRBJ1-5,TRBV4-1,CASSPGRYSNQPQHF
13,TRBJ2-7,TRBV4-2,CASSQSTAYEQYF
13,TRBJ1-6,TRBV7-9,CASRGDGYSPLHF
13,TRBJ2-3,TRBV7-2,CASSSGLEDTQYF
16,TRBJ2-7,TRBV5-5,CASSLALGDPPYEQYF
15,TRBJ1-3,TRBV9,CASSITGLSGNTIYF
16,TRBJ2-1,TRBV12-3/TRBV12-4,CASSFSGGGFYNEQFF
16,TRBJ2-2,TRBV18,CASSPPPGGNTGELFF
15,TRBJ2-2,TRBV3-1,CASSQGRTNTGELFF
12,TRBJ2-7,TRBV5-6,CASSQGSVEQYF
13,TRBJ2-5,TRBV28,CASSPNGEETQYF
16,TRBJ2-7,TRBV7-6,CASSSIPGTGQKEQYF
17,TRBJ2-3,TRBV11-2,CASSLSGGVLWADTQYF
15,TRBJ2-7,TRBV12-3/TRBV12-4,CASSLSGQLGYEQYF
12,TRBJ1-5,TRBV7-2,CASSLVNQPQHF
14,TRBJ1-6,TRBV12-3/TRBV12-4,CASSSINYNSPLHF
14,TRBJ2-1,TRBV12-3/TRBV12-4,CATADLSVVYEQFF
17,TRBJ2-1,TRBV5-1,CASSPRRTGLAYNEQFF
14,TRBJ2-7,TRBV4-1,CASSQVVLTTRQYF
16,TRBJ2-2,TRBV6-5,CASSPPETENTGELFF
14,TRBJ2-3,TRBV11-3,CASSWGGSPDTQYF
13,TRBJ2-1,TRBV6-2/TRBV6-3,CASTASPYNEQFF
15,TRBJ2-7,TRBV12-3/TRBV12-4,CASSLRPNRKYEQYF
19,TRBJ2-5,TRBV11-2,CASSLSGTSGGAVRETQYF
13,TRBJ2-5,TRBV12-3/TRBV12-4,CASSPWAQETQYF
16,TRBJ2-7,TRBV4-1,CASSQDPGPSSYEQYF
12,TRBJ2-7,TRBV4-2,CASSQDQMEQYF
13,TRBJ2-7,TRBV7-6,CASSSRRSDPEYF
11,TRBJ2-7,TRBV20-1,CSARQGHEQYF
14,TRBJ1-1,TRBV3-1,CASSQTQRNTEAFF
19,TRBJ2-2,TRBV7-8,CASSPTDIPLATNTGELFF
17,TRBJ1-6,TRBV28,CASSLPGQGVKNSPLHF
16,TRBJ2-7,TRBV20-1,CSAPPPDTGSWYEQYF
15,TRBJ1-1,TRBV7-9,CASSPTPRADTEAFF
15,TRBJ2-4,TRBV4-3,CASSQNRGLKNIQYF
16,TRBJ1-5,TRBV10-2,CASSDHWDRENQPQHF
16,TRBJ1-2,TRBV27,CASSLSQDRGLYGYTF
14,TRBJ2-5,TRBV7-2,CASHSGGAWETQYF
15,TRBJ2-7,TRBV12-3/TRBV12-4,CASSWEAQGHYEQYF
16,TRBJ2-2,TRBV15,CATSSSPRRSTGELFF
15,TRBJ2-7,TRBV5-1,CASSLGRDGPYEQYF
15,TRBJ2-7,TRBV28,CASNITGVAVLIGYF
16,TRBJ2-3,TRBV6-6,CASGDLTSGGADTQYF
15,TRBJ2-7,TRBV10-3,CAISPNRTRIYEQYF
12,TRBJ2-3,TRBV12-3/TRBV12-4,CASSSDTDTQYF
13,TRBJ2-1,TRBV7-3,CASSASRNNEQFF
14,TRBJ2-1,TRBV29-1,CSVLRQGRYNEQFF
16,TRBJ2-1,TRBV7-8,CASSLFVPRSYNEQFF
15,TRBJ2-1,TRBV4-1,CASSQRDHIPDEQFF
13,TRBJ2-1,TRBV7-9,CASITDSYNEQFF
12,TRBJ2-7,TRBV12-3/TRBV12-4,CASSLGPNEQYF
14,TRBJ2-5,TRBV7-9,CASSPRRGTETQYF
14,TRBJ2-1,TRBV6-6,CASSYGTGVGEQFF
14,TRBJ2-5,TRBV10-1,CASSDGRAQETQYF
14,TRBJ2-7,TRBV28,CASSNRDKAYEQYF
15,TRBJ2-5,TRBV4-2,CASSQGTSAQETQYF
16,TRBJ2-2,TRBV3-1,CASSLLAGSNTGELFF
15,TRBJ2-5,TRBV10-3,CAISESTSGVETQYF